Here is one T cell receptor beta chain with its context. Its cognate antigen is unknown. The data belong to a study of cytomegalovirus exposure and HLA in healthy donors. Study-wide background: Out of 170 million or so T cells, an earlier analysis found some 120 million unique TCR beta sequences in total.

The PCR ran on 60 Vbeta and 13 Jbeta primers. Under the authors' procedure: The authors later counted around 80 million unique TCR beta chains, 9.5 million to 13 million of them shared. Some clones are missing from TCRdb's copy, which holds only in-frame ones; the method was immunoSEQ multiplex PCR. V, J and clone size are taken as reported in that table, and D and trimming were inferred from the DNA itself. The table shows about 150,000 clones, with 65% to 80% occurring only once. V lost 2 bases to trimming and J lost 5 bases, with 12 bases between them. This CDR3 contains 14 residues. Germline V CDR1 and CDR2: SEHNR, FQNEAQ (reference sequence). Overall study findings and caveats: Reports credit the classifier with highly specific, highly sensitive diagnosis of cytomegalovirus status. TCR beta chains numbering some 160 were designated cytomegalovirus-associated.

Sequences were obtained from PBMCs. This receptor was taken from a man younger than 35 in good health and CMV-seronegative. This chain joins TRBV7-9 and TRBJ1-1; D unclear. The CDR3 DNA reads TGTGCCAGCAGCTTATTCGGGGTAGGAACTGAAGCTTTCTTT. Protein: CASSLFGVGTEAFF.